This TCR beta chain is drawn from a study of regulatory T cells in long-lasting Graves disease. CDR3 length: 15 residues. Germline assignment: CDR1 MNHEY and CDR2 SVGEGT. V dropped 5 bases and J dropped 4; count of bases not matched to a gene: 8. TCR beta libraries were built with iRepertoire HTBI primers and Arm-PCR of CDR3 regions. TCRdb processed the multiplex PCR reads anew with MiXCR; each CDR3 protein has one entry. The table lists roughly 500,000 distinct CDR3 sequences, about 13% of them singletons. This clonotype was recorded many times. Its antigen is not known. Indicated time point: newly diagnosed GD, antithyroid drugs for less than 3 months. RNA isolated from PBMCs was used to make the TCR library. An endocrinology department in Xi'an, China, recruited the patients. The study's findings and limits: Gene preferences differed: TRBV28, TRBJ1-2, TRBJ2-5 in persistent cases.

The same data also contributed to another study, on T cells in Graves' hyperthyroidism and ophthalmopathy. From that second work: A first-round RT-PCR of the TCR CDR3 used the HTBI primer set.

Sequences were derived from peripheral blood mononuclear cells (PBMCs), sampled at new diagnosis, from a patient treated with antithyroid drugs. The clonotype originates from a young man with Graves disease. The J gene is TRBJ2-1, the V gene TRBV6-2 or TRBV6-3; 7 bases match TRBD1. CDR3 loop: CASSAWGQRYNEQFF. CDR3 DNA: TGTGCCAGCAGTGCGTGGGGACAGAGATACAATGAGCAGTTCTTC.